This T cell receptor (beta chain) is from a study of OX40 agonist ivuxolimab in advanced cancers. Study-wide results and limits: Dose levels from 0.1 to 3.0 mg/kg saw CD4+ and CD8+ blood T cells expand clonally by week 6. Relatively little clonal expansion, among the lowest observed, appeared in partial responders at 0.1-3.0 mg/kg.

The assay was immunoSEQ multiplex PCR, and TCRdb's table has in-frame clones only and misses some. The data show roughly 86,000 clones, about 90% seen once. As concerns this clone: The antigen remains undetermined.

The germline V gene has CDR1 MNHEY and CDR2 SVGAGI. The CDR3 sequence is 15 residues long. Trimming removed 3 bases from V and 4 bases from J, with 13 bases in between. Blood draws occurred at baseline, cycle 4 day 1, and cycle 7 day 1. The sample consisted of CD4+ or CD8+ T cells sorted from blood, taken in a trial of the OX40 agonist ivuxolimab. The V and J genes are TRBV6-5 and TRBJ2-1; D is possibly TRBD2 (7 bases). This receptor was obtained from an adult with an advanced solid tumor such as melanoma, head and neck, liver or kidney cancer. CDR3 sequence: CASSYEGGFYNEQFF. The DNA for the CDR3 is TGTGCCAGCAGTTATGAGGGGGGGTTTTACAATGAGCAGTTCTTC.